Shown below are 5 T cell receptor beta chains from a single sample sequenced in a study of cytotoxic CD8 clonotypes in ibrutinib-treated CLL. Clones were sequenced by immunoSEQ multiplex PCR, and TCRdb holds only the in-frame ones, with some missing. Found here are approximately 190,000 clones, 75% to 80% of them singletons; the top ten hold 11%. The specimen was PBMCs, collected after 12 months of ibrutinib treatment. All receptors come from a human donor with chronic lymphocytic leukemia.

This chain uses TRBV27 with TRBJ1-4; 8 bases align to TRBD1. The CDR3 sequence is 16 residues long. Germline CDR1 MNHEY, CDR2 SMNVEV (reference sequence). Germline trimming cut 5 bases from V and 4 bases from J; bases unmatched to any gene: 9. CDR3 sequence (DNA): TGTGCCAGCAGTCAGGGGGCGCGCTCCGGTAATGAAAAACTGTTTTTT. Translation: CASSQGARSGNEKLFF.

This clone is a singleton in its sample. This chain uses TRBV7-8 with TRBJ2-7, with unresolved D. The CDR3 loop spans 13 amino acids. The germline CDR1 and CDR2 sequences are SGHVS and FQNEAQ. The V gene lost 4 bases and the J gene lost 3 bases, with 10 bases spanning the gap. CDR3 amino acids: CASSSRHDYEQYF. The CDR3 coding sequence is TGTGCCAGCAGCTCTCGACACGACTACGAGCAGTACTTC.

The V call is TRBV27, the J call TRBJ2-7; 10 bases agree with TRBD2. The CDR3 extends over 14 amino acids. Trimming took 10 bases from V and 5 from J; bases not matched to a gene: 11. Germline V lookup: CDR1 MNHEY, CDR2 SMNVEV (reference sequence). The CDR3 region is CATRAPGTSDEQYF. In DNA, the CDR3 is TGTGCCACCCGAGCTCCCGGGACTAGCGACGAGCAGTACTTC.

This clone has a single count. This sequence joins TRBV30 and TRBJ2-5; D is uncertain. The length of the CDR3 is 10 residues. Trimming took 2 bases from V and 7 from J, leaving 5 bases between them. Germline lookup yields CDR1 GTSNPN and CDR2 SVGIG (reference sequence). The CDR3 reads CAWSSATQYF. The DNA of the CDR3 is TGTGCCTGGAGTTCAGCGACCCAGTACTTC.

This clone was found a few times. The chain uses TRBV30 and TRBJ1-5; possible D gene TRBD1, 5 bases. The CDR3 loop spans 13 amino acids. Looked up from germline, CDR1 is GTSNPN and CDR2 is SVGIG (reference sequence). V lost 1 base and J 5 bases, leaving 9 bases between the germline ends. CDR3: CAWSAGRDQPQHF. CDR3 DNA sequence: TGTGCCTGGAGTGCGGGACGGGATCAGCCCCAGCATTTT.